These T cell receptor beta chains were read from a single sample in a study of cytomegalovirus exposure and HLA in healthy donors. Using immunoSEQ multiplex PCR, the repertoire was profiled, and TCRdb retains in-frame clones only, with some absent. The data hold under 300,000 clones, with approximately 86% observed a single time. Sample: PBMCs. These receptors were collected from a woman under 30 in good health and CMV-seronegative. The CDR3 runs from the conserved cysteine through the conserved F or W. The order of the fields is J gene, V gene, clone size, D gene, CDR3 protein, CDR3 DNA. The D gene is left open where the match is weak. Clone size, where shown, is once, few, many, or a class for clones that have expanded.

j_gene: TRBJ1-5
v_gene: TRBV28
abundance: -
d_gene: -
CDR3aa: CASRKSTQPQHF
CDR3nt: TGTGCCAGCAGAAAGAGCACTCAGCCCCAGCATTTT

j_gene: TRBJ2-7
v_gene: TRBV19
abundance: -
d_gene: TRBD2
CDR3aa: CASSLGRDSVLYEQYF
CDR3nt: TGTGCCAGTAGTCTGGGGAGGGACTCGGTGCTCTACGAGCAGTACTTC

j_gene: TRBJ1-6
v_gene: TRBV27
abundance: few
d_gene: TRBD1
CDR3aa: CASSSTGRNSPLHF
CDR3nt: TGTGCCAGCAGTTCGACAGGGAGGAATTCACCCCTCCACTTT

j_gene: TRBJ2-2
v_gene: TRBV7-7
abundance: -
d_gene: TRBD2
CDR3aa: CASSLAWPATSGNTGELFF
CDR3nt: TGTGCCAGCAGCTTAGCTTGGCCCGCTACTAGCGGTAACACCGGGGAGCTGTTTTTT

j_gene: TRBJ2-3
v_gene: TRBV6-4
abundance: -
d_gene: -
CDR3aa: CASSDFPGVETDTQYF
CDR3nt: TGTGCCAGCAGTGACTTTCCGGGAGTTGAGACAGATACGCAGTATTTT

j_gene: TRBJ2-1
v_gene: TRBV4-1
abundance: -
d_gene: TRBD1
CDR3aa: CASSHPSIQRPGQLNNEQFF
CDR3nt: TGCGCCAGCAGCCACCCATCAATTCAGAGGCCGGGACAGCTAAACAATGAGCAGTTCTTC

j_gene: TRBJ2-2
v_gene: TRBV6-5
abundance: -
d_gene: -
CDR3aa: CASSYSDRDTGELFF
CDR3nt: TGTGCCAGCAGTTACAGTGACAGAGACACCGGGGAGCTGTTTTTT

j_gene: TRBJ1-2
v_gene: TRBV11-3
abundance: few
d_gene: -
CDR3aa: CASSLEGRANNYGYTF
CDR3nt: TGTGCCAGCAGCTTAGAAGGCAGGGCTAACAACTATGGCTACACCTTC

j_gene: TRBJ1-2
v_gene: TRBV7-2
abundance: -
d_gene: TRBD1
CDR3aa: CASSTDRGAGRGYTF
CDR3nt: TGTGCCAGCAGCACTGACAGGGGGGCAGGTCGTGGCTACACCTTC

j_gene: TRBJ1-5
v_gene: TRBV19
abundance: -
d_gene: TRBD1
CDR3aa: CASTHLTGTQPQHF
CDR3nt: TGTGCCAGTACCCACTTGACAGGGACTCAGCCCCAGCATTTT

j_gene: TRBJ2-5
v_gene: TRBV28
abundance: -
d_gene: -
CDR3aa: CASSLAGRETQYF
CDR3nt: TGTGCCAGCAGTTTGGCGGGAAGGGAGACCCAGTACTTC

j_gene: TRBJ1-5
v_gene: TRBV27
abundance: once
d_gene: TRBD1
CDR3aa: CASSPSTGEANQPQHF
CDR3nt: TGTGCCAGCAGTCCCTCGACAGGGGAAGCCAATCAGCCCCAGCATTTT

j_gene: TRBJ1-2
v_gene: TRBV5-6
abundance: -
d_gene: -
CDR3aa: CASSFSENYGYTF
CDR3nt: TGTGCCAGCAGCTTCAGTGAAAACTATGGCTACACCTTC

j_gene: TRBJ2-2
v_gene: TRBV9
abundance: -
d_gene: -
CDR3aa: CASSVEWGAGELFF
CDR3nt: TGTGCCAGCAGCGTAGAATGGGGAGCCGGGGAGCTGTTTTTT

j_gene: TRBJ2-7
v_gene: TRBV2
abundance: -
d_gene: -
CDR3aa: CASNRGSYEQYF
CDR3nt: TGTGCCAGCAACCGGGGATCCTACGAGCAGTACTTC

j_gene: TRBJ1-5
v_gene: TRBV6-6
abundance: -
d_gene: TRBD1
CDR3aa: CASRDFPGTGNQPQHF
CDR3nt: TGTGCCAGCAGGGACTTTCCCGGGACAGGGAATCAGCCCCAGCATTTT

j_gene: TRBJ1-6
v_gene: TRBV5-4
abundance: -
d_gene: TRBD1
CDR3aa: CASSLGLDRGTHNSPLHF
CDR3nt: TGTGCCAGCAGCTTGGGCCTGGACAGGGGCACTCATAATTCACCCCTCCACTTT

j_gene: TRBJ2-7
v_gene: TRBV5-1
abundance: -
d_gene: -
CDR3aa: CASSFGEADSYEQYF
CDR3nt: TGCGCCAGCAGCTTTGGAGAGGCTGACTCCTACGAGCAGTACTTC

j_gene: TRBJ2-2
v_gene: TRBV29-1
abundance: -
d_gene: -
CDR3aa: CSVVVQGGTGELFF
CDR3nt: TGCAGCGTTGTTGTCCAGGGTGGCACCGGGGAGCTGTTTTTT

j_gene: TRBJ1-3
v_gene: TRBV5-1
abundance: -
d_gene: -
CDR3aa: CASSLQGLGNTIYF
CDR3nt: TGCGCCAGCAGCTTGCAGGGGCTGGGAAACACCATATATTTT

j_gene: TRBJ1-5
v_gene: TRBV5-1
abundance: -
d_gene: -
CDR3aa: CATPLSEWPQHF
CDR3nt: TGCGCCACCCCGCTATCCGAGTGGCCCCAGCATTTT

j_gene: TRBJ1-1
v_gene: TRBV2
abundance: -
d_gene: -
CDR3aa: CASSDPGRGTTEAFF
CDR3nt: TGTGCCAGCAGTGACCCTGGCAGGGGCACCACTGAAGCTTTCTTT

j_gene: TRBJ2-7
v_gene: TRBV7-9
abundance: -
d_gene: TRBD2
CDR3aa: CASSLGGGTLSEQYF
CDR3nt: TGTGCCAGCAGCTTAGGGGGAGGGACCCTTTCTGAGCAGTACTTC

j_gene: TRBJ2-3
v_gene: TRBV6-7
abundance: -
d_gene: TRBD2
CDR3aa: CASSHYSPHRNSGTFGILDTQYF
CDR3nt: TGTGCCAGCAGCCACTACTCTCCCCACCGGAATAGCGGGACGTTTGGGATTCTAGATACGCAGTATTTT

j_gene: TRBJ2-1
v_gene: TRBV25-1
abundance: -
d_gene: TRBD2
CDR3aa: CASSEAAGGLFDEQFF
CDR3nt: TGTGCCAGCAGTGAAGCAGCGGGAGGTTTATTTGATGAGCAGTTCTTC

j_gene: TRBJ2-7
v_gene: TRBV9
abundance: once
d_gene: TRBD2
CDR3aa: CASSVRGGANYEQYF
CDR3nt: TGTGCCAGCAGCGTGAGGGGAGGGGCGAACTACGAGCAGTACTTC

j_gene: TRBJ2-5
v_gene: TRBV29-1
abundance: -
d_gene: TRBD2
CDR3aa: CSPQGLAGGETQYF
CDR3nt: TGCAGCCCCCAGGGACTAGCGGGAGGGGAGACCCAGTACTTC

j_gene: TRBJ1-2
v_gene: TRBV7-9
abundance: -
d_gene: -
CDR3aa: CASSLGTANQGYGYTF
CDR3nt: TGTGCCAGCAGCTTAGGGACAGCCAATCAAGGGTATGGCTACACCTTC

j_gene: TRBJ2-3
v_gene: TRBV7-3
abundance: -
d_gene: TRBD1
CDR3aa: CASSPDRGADTQYF
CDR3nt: TGTGCCAGCAGCCCAGACAGGGGTGCAGATACGCAGTATTTT

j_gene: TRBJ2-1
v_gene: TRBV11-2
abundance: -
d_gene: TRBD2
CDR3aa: CASSSPSGSLTYNEQFF
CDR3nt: TGTGCCAGCAGCTCGCCTAGCGGGAGCCTTACCTACAATGAGCAGTTCTTC

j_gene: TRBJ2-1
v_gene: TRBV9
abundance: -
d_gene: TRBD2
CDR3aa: CASSPRGEREGFNEQFF
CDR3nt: TGTGCCAGCAGCCCGCGAGGAGAGCGGGAGGGATTTAATGAGCAGTTCTTC

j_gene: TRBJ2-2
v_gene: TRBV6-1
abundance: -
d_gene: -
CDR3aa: CASTPLAGNTGELFF
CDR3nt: TGTGCCAGCACCCCCTTGGCGGGGAACACCGGGGAGCTGTTTTTT

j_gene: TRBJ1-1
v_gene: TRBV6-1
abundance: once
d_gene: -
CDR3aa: CASSQGPGDSTEAFF
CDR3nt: TGTGCCAGCTCCCAGGGGCCAGGGGATTCCACTGAAGCTTTCTTT

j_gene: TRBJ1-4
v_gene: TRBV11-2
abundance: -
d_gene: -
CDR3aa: CASSLHRESEKLFF
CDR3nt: TGTGCCAGCAGCTTACACAGGGAGAGTGAAAAACTGTTTTTT

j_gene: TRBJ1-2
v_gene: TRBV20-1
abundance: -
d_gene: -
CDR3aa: CSATKSYGYTF
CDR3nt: TGCAGTGCTACAAAGAGCTATGGCTACACCTTC

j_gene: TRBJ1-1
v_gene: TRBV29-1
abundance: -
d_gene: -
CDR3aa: CSGNGQKNEAFF
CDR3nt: TGCAGCGGGAATGGACAGAAAAATGAAGCTTTCTTT

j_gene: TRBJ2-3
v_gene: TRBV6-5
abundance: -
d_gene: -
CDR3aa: CASSTGLPSTDTQYF
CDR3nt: TGTGCCAGCAGCACTGGACTACCTAGCACAGATACGCAGTATTTT

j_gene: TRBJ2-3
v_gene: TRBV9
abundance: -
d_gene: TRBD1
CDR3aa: CASSPRQGAPDTQYF
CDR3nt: TGTGCCAGCAGCCCGCGGCAGGGGGCCCCAGATACGCAGTATTTT

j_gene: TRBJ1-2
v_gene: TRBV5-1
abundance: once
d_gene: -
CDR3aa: CATKISTGQSNYGYTF
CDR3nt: TGCGCCACCAAAATCTCCACAGGGCAGTCTAACTATGGCTACACCTTC

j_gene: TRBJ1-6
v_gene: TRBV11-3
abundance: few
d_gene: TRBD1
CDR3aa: CASSFGTGRPLHF
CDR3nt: TGTGCCAGCAGCTTCGGGACAGGACGCCCCCTCCACTTT

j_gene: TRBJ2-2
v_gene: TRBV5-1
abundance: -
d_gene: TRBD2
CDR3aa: CASSLRSGVNTGELFF
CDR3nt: TGCGCCAGCAGCTTAAGAAGCGGGGTGAACACCGGGGAGCTGTTTTTT

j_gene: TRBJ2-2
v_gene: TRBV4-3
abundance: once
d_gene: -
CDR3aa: CASSQATDFTGELFF
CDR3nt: TGCGCCAGCAGCCAAGCAACTGATTTCACCGGGGAGCTGTTTTTT

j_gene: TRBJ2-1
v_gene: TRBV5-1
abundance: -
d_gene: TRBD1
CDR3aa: CASRTGENYNEQFF
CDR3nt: TGCGCCAGCAGAACAGGGGAGAACTACAATGAGCAGTTCTTC

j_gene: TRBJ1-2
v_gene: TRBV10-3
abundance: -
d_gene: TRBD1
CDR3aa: CAISEEIGTGNSYGYTF
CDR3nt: TGTGCCATCAGTGAGGAGATCGGGACAGGGAATTCTTATGGCTACACCTTC

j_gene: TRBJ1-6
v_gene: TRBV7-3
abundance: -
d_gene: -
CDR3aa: CASSLGPLLGSPLHF
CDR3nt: TGTGCCAGCAGCTTAGGGCCCCTGTTGGGTTCACCCCTCCACTTT

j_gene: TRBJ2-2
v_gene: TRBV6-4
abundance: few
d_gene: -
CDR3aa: CASSDSSSGELFF
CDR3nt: TGTGCCAGCAGTGACTCGAGTTCGGGGGAGCTGTTTTTT

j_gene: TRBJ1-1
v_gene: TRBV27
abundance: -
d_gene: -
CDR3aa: CASSVDRMNTEAFF
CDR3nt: TGTGCCAGCAGTGTCGACAGAATGAACACTGAAGCTTTCTTT

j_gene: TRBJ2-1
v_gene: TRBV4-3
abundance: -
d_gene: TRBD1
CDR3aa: CASSPGTGDNNEQFF
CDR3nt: TGCGCCAGCAGCCCCGGGACAGGGGATAACAATGAGCAGTTCTTC

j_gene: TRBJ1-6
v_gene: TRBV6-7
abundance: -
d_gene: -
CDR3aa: CASSYAQGSYNSPLHF
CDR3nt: TGTGCCAGCAGCTACGCTCAGGGCTCCTATAATTCACCCCTCCACTTT

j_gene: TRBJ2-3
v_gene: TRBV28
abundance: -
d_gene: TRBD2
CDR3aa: CASSLYPLADDTDTQYF
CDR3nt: TGTGCCAGCAGTTTATATCCTCTAGCGGACGACACAGATACGCAGTATTTT

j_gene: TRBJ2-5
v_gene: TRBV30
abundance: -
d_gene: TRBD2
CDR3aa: CAWRERRGGEETQYF
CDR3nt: TGTGCCTGGAGGGAAAGGCGGGGGGGCGAAGAGACCCAGTACTTC

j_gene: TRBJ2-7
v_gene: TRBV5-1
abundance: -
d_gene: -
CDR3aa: CASSPSLASSYEQYF
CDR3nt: TGCGCCAGCAGCCCGTCGCTGGCATCTTCCTACGAGCAGTACTTC

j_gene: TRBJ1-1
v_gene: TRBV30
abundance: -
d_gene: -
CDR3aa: CACPSVNTEAFF
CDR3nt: TGTGCCTGCCCCTCCGTGAACACTGAAGCTTTCTTT

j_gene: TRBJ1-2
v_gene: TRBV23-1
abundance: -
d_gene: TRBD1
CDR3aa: CASSRRRDSFRGYTF
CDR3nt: TGCGCCAGCAGTCGCCGCCGGGACAGTTTTCGTGGCTACACCTTC

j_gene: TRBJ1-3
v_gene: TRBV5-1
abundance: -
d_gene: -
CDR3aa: CASSLAGGIGNTIYF
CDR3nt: TGCGCCAGCAGCTTGGCCGGGGGAATCGGAAACACCATATATTTT